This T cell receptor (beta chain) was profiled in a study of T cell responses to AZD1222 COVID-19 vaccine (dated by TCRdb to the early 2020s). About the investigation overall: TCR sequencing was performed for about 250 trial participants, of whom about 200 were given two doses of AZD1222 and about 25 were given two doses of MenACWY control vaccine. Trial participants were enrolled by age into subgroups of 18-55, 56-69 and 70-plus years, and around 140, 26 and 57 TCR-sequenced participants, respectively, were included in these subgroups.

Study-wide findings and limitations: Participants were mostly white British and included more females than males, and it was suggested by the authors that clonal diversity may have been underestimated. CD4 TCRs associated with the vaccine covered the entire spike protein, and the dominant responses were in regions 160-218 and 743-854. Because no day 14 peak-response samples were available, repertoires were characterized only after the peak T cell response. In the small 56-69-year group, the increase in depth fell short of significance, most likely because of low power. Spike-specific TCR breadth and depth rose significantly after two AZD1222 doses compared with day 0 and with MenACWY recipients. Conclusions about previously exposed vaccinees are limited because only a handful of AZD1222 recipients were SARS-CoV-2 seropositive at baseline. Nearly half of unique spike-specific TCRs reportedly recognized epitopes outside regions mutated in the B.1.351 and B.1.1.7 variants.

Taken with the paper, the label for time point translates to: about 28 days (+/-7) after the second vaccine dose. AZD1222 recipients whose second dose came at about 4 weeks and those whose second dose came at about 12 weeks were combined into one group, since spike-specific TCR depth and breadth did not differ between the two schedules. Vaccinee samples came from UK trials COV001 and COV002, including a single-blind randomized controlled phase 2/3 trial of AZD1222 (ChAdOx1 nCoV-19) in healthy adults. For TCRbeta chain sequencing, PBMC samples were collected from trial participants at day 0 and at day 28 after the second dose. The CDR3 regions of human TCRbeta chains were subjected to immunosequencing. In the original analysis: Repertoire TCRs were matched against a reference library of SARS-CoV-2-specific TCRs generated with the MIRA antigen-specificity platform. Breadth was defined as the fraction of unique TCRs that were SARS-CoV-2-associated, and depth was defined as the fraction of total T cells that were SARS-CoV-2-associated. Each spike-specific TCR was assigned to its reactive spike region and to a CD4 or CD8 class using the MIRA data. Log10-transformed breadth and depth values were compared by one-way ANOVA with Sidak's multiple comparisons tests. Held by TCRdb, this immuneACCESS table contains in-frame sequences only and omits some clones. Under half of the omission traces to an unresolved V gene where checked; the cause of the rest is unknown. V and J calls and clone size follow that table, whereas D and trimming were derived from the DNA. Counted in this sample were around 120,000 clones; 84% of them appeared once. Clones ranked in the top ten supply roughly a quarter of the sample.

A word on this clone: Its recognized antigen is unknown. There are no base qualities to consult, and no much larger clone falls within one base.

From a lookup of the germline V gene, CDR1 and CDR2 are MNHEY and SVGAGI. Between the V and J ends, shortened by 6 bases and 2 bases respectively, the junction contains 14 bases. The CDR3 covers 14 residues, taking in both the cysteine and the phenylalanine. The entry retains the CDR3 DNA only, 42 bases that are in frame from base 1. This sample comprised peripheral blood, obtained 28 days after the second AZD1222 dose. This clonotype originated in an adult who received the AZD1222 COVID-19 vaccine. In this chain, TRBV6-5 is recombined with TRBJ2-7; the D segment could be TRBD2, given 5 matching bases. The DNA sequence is TGTGCCAGCAGGGAGTCCTGGGGAGCCTACGAGCAGTACTTC. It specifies CASRESWGAYEQYF.